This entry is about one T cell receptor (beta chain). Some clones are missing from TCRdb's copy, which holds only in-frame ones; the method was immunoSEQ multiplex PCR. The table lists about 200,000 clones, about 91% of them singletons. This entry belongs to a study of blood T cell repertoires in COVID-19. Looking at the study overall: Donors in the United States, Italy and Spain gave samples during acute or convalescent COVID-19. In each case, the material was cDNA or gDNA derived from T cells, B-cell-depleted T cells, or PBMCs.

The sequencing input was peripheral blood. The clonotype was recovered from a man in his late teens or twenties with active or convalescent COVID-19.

The DNA for the CDR3 is TGTGCCTCGGGACGTATAATGAACACCGGGGAGCTGTTTTTT. Amino acids: CASGRIMNTGELFF. V is TRBV30 and J is TRBJ2-2; either TRBD1 or TRBD2 may fit D (5 bases each). Germline V gene lookup returns CDR1 GTSNPN and CDR2 SVGIG (reference sequence). This CDR3 is built from 14 residues. Trimming removed 7 bases from V and 1 base from J, with 13 bases in between. The variable domain in full, with the rest retrieved from reference TRBV30 and TRBJ2-2, is SQTIHQWPATLVQPVGSPLSLECTVEGTSNPNLYWYRQAAGRGLQLLFYSVGIGQISSEVPQNLSASRPQDRQFILSSKKLLLSDSGFYLCASGRIMNTGELFFGEGSRLTVL.